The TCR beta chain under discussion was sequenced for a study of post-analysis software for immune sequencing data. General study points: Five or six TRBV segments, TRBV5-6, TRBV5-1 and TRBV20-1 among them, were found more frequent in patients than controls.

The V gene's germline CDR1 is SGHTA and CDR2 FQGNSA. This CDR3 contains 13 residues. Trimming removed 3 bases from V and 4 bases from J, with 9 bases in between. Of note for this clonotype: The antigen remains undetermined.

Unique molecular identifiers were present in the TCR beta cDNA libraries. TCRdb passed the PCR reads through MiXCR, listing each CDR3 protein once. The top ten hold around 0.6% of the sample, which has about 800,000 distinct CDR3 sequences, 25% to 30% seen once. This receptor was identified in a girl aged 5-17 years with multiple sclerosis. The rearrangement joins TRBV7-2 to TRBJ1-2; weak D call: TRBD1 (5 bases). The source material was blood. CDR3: CTSSFRQLYGYTF. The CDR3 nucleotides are TGTACCAGCAGCTTTCGACAGCTCTATGGCTACACCTTC. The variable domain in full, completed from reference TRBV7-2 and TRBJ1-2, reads GAGVSQSPSNKVTEKGKDVELRCDPISGHTALYWYRQSLGQGLEFLIYFQGNSAPDKSGLPSDRFSAERTGGSVSTLTIQRTQQEDSAVYLCTSSFRQLYGYTFGSGTRLTVV.